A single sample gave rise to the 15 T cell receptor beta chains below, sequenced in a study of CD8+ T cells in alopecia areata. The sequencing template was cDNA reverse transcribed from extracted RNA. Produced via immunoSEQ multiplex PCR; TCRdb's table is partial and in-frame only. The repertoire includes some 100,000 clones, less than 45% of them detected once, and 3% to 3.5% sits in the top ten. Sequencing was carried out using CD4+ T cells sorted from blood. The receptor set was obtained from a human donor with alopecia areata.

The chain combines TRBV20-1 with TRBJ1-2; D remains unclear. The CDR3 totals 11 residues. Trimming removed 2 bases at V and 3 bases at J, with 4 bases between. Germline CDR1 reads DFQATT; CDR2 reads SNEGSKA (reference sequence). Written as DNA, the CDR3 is TGCAGTGCTAGACTCGACTATGGCTACACCTTC. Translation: CSARLDYGYTF.

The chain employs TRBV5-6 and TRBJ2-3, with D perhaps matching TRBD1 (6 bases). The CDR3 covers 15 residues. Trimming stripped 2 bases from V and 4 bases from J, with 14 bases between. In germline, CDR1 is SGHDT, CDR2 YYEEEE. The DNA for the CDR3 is TGTGCCAGCAGCTTCCAGGGGTTTGGGTCAGATACGCAGTATTTT. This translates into CASSFQGFGSDTQYF. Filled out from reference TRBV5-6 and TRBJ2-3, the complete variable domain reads DAGVTQSPTHLIKTRGQQVTLRCSPKSGHDTVSWYQQALGQGPQFIFQYYEEEERQRGNFPDRFSGHQFPNYSSELNVNALLLGDSALYLCASSFQGFGSDTQYFGPGTRLTVL.

The CDR3 loop is CASSYSTVYEQYF. In nucleotides, the CDR3 is TGTGCCAGCAGCTACTCGACAGTCTACGAGCAGTACTTC. The rearrangement uses TRBV7-2 and TRBJ2-7, with a weak D call TRBD1 (5 bases). V was clipped by 4 bases and J by 3 bases, with 10 bases between them. Germline V gene sequence: CDR1 SGHTA, CDR2 FQGNSA. This CDR3 comprises 13 residues.

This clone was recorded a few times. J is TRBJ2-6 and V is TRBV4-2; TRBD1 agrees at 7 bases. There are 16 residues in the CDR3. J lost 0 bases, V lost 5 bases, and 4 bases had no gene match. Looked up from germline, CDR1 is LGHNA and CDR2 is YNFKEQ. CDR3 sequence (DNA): TGTGCCAGCAGCGGGACAGTCCGCTCTGGGGCCAACGTCCTGACTTTC. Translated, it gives CASSGTVRSGANVLTF.

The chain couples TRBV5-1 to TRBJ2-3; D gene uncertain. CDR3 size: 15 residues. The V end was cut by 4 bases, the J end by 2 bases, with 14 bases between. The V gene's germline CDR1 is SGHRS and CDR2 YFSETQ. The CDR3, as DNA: TGCGCCAGCAGCAAGGAAGGACCTTCCACAGATACGCAGTATTTT. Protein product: CASSKEGPSTDTQYF.

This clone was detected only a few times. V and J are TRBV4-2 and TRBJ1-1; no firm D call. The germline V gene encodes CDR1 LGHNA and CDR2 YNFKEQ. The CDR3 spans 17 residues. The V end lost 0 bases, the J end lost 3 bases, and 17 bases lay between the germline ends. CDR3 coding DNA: TGTGCCAGCAGCCAAGATGGCTCAGTTGGAGTCGACACTGAAGCTTTCTTT. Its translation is CASSQDGSVGVDTEAFF.

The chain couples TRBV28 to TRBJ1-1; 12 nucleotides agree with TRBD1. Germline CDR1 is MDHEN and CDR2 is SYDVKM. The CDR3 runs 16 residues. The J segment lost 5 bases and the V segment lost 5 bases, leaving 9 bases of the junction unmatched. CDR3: CASSPGTGGAWTEAFF. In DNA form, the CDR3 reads TGTGCCAGCAGTCCGGGGACAGGGGGCGCGTGGACTGAAGCTTTCTTT.

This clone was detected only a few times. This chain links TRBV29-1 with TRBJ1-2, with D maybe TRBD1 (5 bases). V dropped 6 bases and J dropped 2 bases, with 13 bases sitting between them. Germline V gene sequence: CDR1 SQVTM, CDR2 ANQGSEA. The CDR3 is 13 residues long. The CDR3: CSVADTVNYGYTF. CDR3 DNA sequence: TGCAGCGTAGCGGACACAGTGAACTATGGCTACACCTTC.

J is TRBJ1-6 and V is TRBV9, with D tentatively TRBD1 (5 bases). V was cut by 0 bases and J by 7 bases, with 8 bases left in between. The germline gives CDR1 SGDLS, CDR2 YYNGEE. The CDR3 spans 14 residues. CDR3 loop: CASSVATANSPLHF. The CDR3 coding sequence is TGTGCCAGCAGCGTAGCGACAGCCAATTCACCCCTCCACTTT.

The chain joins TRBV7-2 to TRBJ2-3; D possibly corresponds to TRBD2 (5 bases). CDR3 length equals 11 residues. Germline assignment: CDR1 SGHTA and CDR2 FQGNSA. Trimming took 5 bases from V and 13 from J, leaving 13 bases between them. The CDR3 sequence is CASSEAAREYF. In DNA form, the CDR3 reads TGTGCCAGCAGCGAAGCGGCCCGAGAGTATTTT.

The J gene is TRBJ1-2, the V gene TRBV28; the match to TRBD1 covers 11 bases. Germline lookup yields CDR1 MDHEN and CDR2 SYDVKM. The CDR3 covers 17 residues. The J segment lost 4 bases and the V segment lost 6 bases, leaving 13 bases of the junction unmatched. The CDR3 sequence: CASRGLAGTGGRYGYTF. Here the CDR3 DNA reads TGTGCCAGCAGGGGCTTGGCCGGGACAGGGGGACGCTATGGCTACACCTTC.

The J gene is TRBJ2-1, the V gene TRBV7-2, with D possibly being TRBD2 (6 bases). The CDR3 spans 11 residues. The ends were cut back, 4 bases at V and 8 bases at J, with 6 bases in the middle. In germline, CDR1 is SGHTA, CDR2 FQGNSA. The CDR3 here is CASSSSDEQFF. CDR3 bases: TGTGCCAGCAGCTCTAGCGATGAGCAGTTCTTC.

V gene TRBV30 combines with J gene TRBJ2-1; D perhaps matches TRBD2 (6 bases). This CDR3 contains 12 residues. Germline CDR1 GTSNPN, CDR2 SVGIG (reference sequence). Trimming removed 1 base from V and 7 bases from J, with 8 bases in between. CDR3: CAWSARGNEQFF. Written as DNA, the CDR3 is TGTGCCTGGAGTGCACGGGGGAATGAGCAGTTCTTC.

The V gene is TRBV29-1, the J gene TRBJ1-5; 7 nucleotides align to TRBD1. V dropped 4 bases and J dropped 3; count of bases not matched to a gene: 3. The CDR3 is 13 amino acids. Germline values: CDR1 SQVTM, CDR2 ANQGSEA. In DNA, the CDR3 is TGCAGCGTTGGAAGGGGGCCCAATCAGCCCCAGCATTTT. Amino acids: CSVGRGPNQPQHF.

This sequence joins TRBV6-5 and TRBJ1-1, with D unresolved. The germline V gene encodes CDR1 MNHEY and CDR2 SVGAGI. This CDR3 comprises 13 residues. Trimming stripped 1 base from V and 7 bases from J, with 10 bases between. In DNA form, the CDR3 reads TGTGCCAGCAGTTACTTTTACGGTGATGAAGCTTTCTTT. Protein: CASSYFYGDEAFF.